This T cell receptor beta chain came from a study of cytomegalovirus exposure and HLA in healthy donors. The study, taken as a whole, reports: A few chains tied to CMV proved CMV antigen-specific in vitro. The authors later found most CMV-associated TCR beta chains appeared HLA-restricted.

CDR3 size: 16 residues. Use of 60 Vbeta and 13 Jbeta primers characterized the PCR. The protocol was immunoSEQ multiplex PCR, while the TCRdb copy is restricted to in-frame clones and leaves out a portion. The sample lists 90,000 to 100,000 clones; approximately 76% were seen once. Turning to this clone: The antigen remains unidentified.

The TCR comes from a woman aged 60-75 years in good health and CMV-seropositive. Sequences were obtained from PBMCs. The chain links TRBV21-1 to TRBJ2-6; the listed D gene, TRBD2, was not tested against the DNA. TRBV21-1 is a listed pseudogene. The CDR3: CASSTSSGHGANVLTF. CDR3 nucleotides: TGTGCCAGCAGCACATCTAGCGGCCACGGGGCCAACGTCCTGACTTTC.